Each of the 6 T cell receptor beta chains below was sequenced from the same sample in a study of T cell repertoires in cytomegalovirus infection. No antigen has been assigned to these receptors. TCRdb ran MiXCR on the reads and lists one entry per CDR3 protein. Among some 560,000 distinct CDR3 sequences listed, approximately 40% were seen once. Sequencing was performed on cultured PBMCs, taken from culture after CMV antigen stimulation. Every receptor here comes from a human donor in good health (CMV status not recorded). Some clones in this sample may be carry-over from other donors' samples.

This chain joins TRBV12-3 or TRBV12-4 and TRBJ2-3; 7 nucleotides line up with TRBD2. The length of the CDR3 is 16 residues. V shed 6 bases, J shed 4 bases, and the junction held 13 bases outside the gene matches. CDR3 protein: CASSRLAAAGADTQYF. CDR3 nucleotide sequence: TGTGCCAGCAGCCGTCTAGCGGCCGCTGGGGCAGATACGCAGTATTTT.

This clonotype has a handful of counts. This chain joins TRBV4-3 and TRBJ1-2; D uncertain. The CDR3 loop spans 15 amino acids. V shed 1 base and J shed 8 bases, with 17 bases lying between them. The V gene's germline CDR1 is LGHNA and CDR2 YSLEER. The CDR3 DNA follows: TGCGCCAGCAGCCAAGTGTTAAATCCTACTAGGGGCTACACCTTC. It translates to CASSQVLNPTRGYTF.

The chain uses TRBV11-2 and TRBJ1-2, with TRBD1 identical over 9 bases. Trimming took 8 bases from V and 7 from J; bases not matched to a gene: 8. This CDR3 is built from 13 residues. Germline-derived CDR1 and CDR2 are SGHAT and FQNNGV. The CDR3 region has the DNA TGTGCCAGCGGGGACAGGGCCGATCCTGGCTACACCTTC. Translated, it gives CASGDRADPGYTF. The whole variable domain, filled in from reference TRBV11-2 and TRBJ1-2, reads EAGVAQSPRYKIIEKRQSVAFWCNPISGHATLYWYQQILGQGPKLLIQFQNNGVVDDSQLPKDRFSAERLKGVDSTLKIQPAKLEDSAVYLCASGDRADPGYTFGSGTRLTVV.

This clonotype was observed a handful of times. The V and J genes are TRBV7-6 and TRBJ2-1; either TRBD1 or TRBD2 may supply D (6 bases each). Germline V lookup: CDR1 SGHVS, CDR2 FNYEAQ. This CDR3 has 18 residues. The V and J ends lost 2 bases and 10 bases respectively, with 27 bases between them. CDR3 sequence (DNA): TGTGCCAGCAGCTTAATTCTGGGGACTCCCGGGAGAAGGGGGGAGCAGTTCTTC. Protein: CASSLILGTPGRRGEQFF.

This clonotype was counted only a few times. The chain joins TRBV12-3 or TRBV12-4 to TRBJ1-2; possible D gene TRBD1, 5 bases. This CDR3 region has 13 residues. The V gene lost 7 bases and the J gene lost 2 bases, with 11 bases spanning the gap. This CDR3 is CASTSGGNYGYTF. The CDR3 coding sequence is TGTGCCAGCACCAGCGGGGGGAACTATGGCTACACCTTC.

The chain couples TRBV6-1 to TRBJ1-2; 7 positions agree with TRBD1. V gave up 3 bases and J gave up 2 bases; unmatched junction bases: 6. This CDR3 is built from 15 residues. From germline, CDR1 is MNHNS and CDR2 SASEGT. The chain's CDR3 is CASSEAGGGNYGYTF. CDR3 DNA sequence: TGTGCCAGCAGTGAGGCAGGGGGTGGAAACTATGGCTACACCTTC.